This T cell receptor beta chain was captured in a study of cytomegalovirus exposure and HLA in healthy donors. Study at large: From donors who were HLA-typed, an early data release held approximately 84 million unique TCRs. General study results and limits: Sequencing probably produced one cluster of sequence variants that were highly shared. There were some public TCRs occurring in many donors, but most TCR sequences were rare.

About this clone: Its target is unknown.

The PCR employed 60 Vbeta primers together with 13 Jbeta primers. The table came from immunoSEQ multiplex PCR; TCRdb's copy has only in-frame clones and leaves some out. The sample lists 150,000 to 200,000 clones, around three quarters occurring once. This CDR3 has 13 residues. V was clipped by 10 bases and J by 9 bases; unmatched bases: 7. Germline V CDR1 and CDR2: MDHEN, SYDVKM. The clonotype was recovered from a woman aged 40 to 50 in good health and CMV-seronegative. This sequence joins TRBV28 and TRBJ2-1; TRBD1 agrees at 12 bases. Sequenced sample: PBMCs. The CDR3 here is CATLGQGAREQFF. In nucleotides, the CDR3 is TGTGCCACCCTGGGACAGGGGGCGCGTGAGCAGTTCTTC.